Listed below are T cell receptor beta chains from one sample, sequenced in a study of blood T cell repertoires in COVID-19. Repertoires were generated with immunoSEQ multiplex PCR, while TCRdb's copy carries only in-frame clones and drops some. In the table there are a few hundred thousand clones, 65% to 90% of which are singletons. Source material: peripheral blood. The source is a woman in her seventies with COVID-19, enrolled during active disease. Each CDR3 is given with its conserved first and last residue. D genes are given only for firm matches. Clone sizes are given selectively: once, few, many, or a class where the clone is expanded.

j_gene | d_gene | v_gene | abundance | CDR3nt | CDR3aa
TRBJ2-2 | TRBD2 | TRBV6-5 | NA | TGTGCCAGCAGCCCGGGACTAACGAACACCGGGGAGCTGTTTTTT | CASSPGLTNTGELFF
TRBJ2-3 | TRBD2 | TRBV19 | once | TGTGCCAGTGGTCTAGCGGTCGATTACACAGATACGCAGTATTTT | CASGLAVDYTDTQYF
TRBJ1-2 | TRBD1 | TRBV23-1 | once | TGCGCCAGCAGTCAACGGGGGGCCAGGGGGCTTCATCGTTATGGCTACACCTTC | CASSQRGARGLHRYGYTF
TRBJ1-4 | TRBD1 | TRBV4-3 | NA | TGCGCCAGCAGCCAAGATCGGCGGACAGGCGATCGTGAAAAACTGTTTTTT | CASSQDRRTGDREKLFF
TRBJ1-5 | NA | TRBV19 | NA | TGTGCCAGTACCCGAAGACTTTCGGGGAGCAATCAGCCCCAGCATTTT | CASTRRLSGSNQPQHF
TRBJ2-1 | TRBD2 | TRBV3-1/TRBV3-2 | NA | TGTGCCAGCAGCCAACCCCGGACTAGAGGTCCCTCCAATGAGCAGTTCTTC | CASSQPRTRGPSNEQFF
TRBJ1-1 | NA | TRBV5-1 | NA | TGCGCCAGCAGTGGACTCTGGAACACTGAAGCTTTCTTT | CASSGLWNTEAFF
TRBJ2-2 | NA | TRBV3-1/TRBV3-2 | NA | TGTGCCAGCAGCCAATATACCGGGGAGCTGTTTTTT | CASSQYTGELFF
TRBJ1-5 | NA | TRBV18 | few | TGTGCCAGCTCACCATATGTTTCGGAGCCCCAGCATTTT | CASSPYVSEPQHF
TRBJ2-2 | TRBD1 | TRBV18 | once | TGTGCCAGCTCACCTACGGACAGGGGACCCGGGGAGCTGTTTTTT | CASSPTDRGPGELFF
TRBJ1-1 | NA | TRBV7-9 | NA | TGTGCCAGCAGCTTAGGCACAGGGAGGAACACTGAAGCTTTCTTT | CASSLGTGRNTEAFF
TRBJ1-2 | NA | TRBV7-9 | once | TGTGCCAGCAGCCCCCGTGGGGGGGCGTATGGCTACACCTTC | CASSPRGGAYGYTF
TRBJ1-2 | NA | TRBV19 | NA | TGTGCCAGTAGCCCGAGGGCAGCCGATCACGTTGGTGGCTACACCTTC | CASSPRAADHVGGYTF
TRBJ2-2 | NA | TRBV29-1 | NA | TGCAGCGCTTTGAACCAGAGGAACGGGGAGCTGTTTTTT | CSALNQRNGELFF
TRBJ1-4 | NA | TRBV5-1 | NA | TGCGCCAGCAGCTTTTTAGCAACTAATGAAAAACTGTTTTTT | CASSFLATNEKLFF
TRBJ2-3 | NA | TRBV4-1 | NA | TGCGCCAGCAGCCAAGGTCTACTAGGAGCGTCAACGCAGTATTTT | CASSQGLLGASTQYF
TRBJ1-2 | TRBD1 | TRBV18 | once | TGTGCCAGCTCGGGACAGGGAGATGGCTACACCTTC | CASSGQGDGYTF
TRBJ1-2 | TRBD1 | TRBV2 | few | TGTGCCAGCAGTGAAGCTTATATCCTGACAGGGGACTATGCCTACACCTTC | CASSEAYILTGDYAYTF
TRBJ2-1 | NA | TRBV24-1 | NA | TGTGCCACCAGTGACAGGACAGCCCAAAGCTCCTACAATGAGCAGTTCTTC | CATSDRTAQSSYNEQFF
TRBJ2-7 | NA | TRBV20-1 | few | TGCAGTGCTAGTAGGACATCGAGCTCCTACGAGCAGTACTTC | CSASRTSSSYEQYF
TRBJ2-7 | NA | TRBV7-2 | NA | TGTGCCAGCAGCTTGGGGGACACAGCCTACGAGCAGTACTTC | CASSLGDTAYEQYF
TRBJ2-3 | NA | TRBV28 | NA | TGTGCCAGCAGTTTTCAGGTCCCTCCTCTGATTTATTTT | CASSFQVPPLIYF
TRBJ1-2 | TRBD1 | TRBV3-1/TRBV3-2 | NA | TGTGCCAGCAGCCAAGCCCCCGGGACAGGGGGAGTCGCTATCGGCTACACCTTC | CASSQAPGTGGVAIGYTF
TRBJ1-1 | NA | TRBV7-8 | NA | TGTGCCAGCAGCGCTCCCCCGCGAGGAGGTCTCGCTGAAGCTTTCTTT | CASSAPPRGGLAEAFF
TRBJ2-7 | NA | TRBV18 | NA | TGTGCCAGCTCACACGATAGTCTAGCTATCCTCACCTACGAGCAGTACTTC | CASSHDSLAILTYEQYF
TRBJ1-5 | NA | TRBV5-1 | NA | TGCGCCAGCAGCTTGGAGGGGGGGAATCAGCCCCAGCATTTT | CASSLEGGNQPQHF
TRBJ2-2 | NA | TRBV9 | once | TGTGCCAGCCGGTCGGGTTCGGGGTTCGGGGAGCTGTTTTTT | CASRSGSGFGELFF
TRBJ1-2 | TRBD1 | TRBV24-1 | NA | TGTGCCACCAGTGATTCTGGGGGACAGGGATATGGCTACACCTTC | CATSDSGGQGYGYTF
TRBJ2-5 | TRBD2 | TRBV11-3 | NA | TGTGCCAGCAGCCCGAGCGGGAGAGGGGTGGAGACCCAGTACTTC | CASSPSGRGVETQYF
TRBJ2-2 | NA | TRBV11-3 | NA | TGTGCCAGCAGGCTATCCGGGGAGCTGTTTTTT | CASRLSGELFF
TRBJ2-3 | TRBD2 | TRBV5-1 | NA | TGCGCCAGCAGCTTGGGACTAGCGGGAGATTTAGATACGCAGTATTTT | CASSLGLAGDLDTQYF
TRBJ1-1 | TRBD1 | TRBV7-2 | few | TGTGCCAGCAGCTTAGCTGGGACAGGGGGCGGCACTGAAGCTTTCTTT | CASSLAGTGGGTEAFF
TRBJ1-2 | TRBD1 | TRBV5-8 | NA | TGTGCCAGCAGGACAGGGGGGAGTAACTATGGCTACACCTTC | CASRTGGSNYGYTF
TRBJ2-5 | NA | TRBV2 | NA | TGTGCCAGCAGTCCGAGATCACTCGTAAAGGAGACCCAGTACTTC | CASSPRSLVKETQYF
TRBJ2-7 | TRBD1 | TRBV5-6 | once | TGTGCCAGCAGCTTGGCCAGAGGGGGACAGGAGTACGAGCAGTACTTC | CASSLARGGQEYEQYF
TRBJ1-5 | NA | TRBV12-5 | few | TGTGCTAGCGCGGATGCTTATAGCAATCAGCCCCAGCATTTT | CASADAYSNQPQHF
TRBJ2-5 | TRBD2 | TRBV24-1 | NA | TGTGCCACCAGTGGGGGGGGTTCGGAGACCCAGTACTTC | CATSGGGSETQYF